These 9 T cell receptor beta chains originate from one sample sequenced in a study of T cell changes during pregnancy in multiple sclerosis. Libraries were prepared by immunoSEQ multiplex PCR; TCRdb keeps only in-frame clonotypes and omits some of them. The sample carries 55,000 or so clones, 92% recorded once. Sample: CD4+ T cells from peripheral blood mononuclear cells, taken after pregnancy. All receptors derive from a female donor in good health, enrolled as a control in a pregnancy study.

The gene calls are TRBV19 and TRBJ2-1; 10 nucleotides align to TRBD1. The germline CDR1 and CDR2 sequences are LNHDA and SQIVND (reference sequence). V gave up 6 bases and J gave up 7 bases; unmatched junction bases: 6. This CDR3 spans 14 amino acids. The DNA of the CDR3 is TGTGCCAGTAGCCGGGACAGGGGACGGAATGAGCAGTTCTTC. It yields the protein CASSRDRGRNEQFF.

The chain carries TRBV7-9 and TRBJ1-1, with D perhaps TRBD1 (5 bases). The V gene lost 5 bases and the J gene lost 7 bases, with 8 bases spanning the gap. The CDR3 has 11 residues. Germline-derived CDR1 and CDR2 are SEHNR and FQNEAQ (reference sequence). CDR3 protein: CASSRGSEAFF. The DNA for the CDR3 is TGTGCCAGCAGCCGGGGGAGTGAAGCTTTCTTT.

The chain joins TRBV7-2 to TRBJ2-7; 8 positions match TRBD1. The junction had 4 bases not matched to a gene; V was cut back by 2 bases and J by 1 base. The CDR3 contains 15 residues. Germline V gives CDR1 SGHTA, CDR2 FQGNSA. This CDR3 is CASSLKTGASYEQYF. The CDR3 nucleotides read TGTGCCAGCAGCTTAAAGACAGGGGCGTCCTACGAGCAGTACTTC.

The chain has TRBV7-6 and TRBJ2-3, with 7 bases matching TRBD2. Trimming removed 5 bases from V and 3 bases from J; junction bases left unmatched: 5. This CDR3 region has 14 residues. Germline CDR1 SGHVS, CDR2 FNYEAQ. DNA for the CDR3: TGTGCCAGCAGCCCTGGACTAGTAACAGATACGCAGTATTTT. Protein sequence: CASSPGLVTDTQYF.

The CDR3 DNA sequence: TGTGCTAGTGGCCAGGGACAGGGGGCCGAGCAGTACTTC. Its translation: CASGQGQGAEQYF. The chain combines TRBV12-5 with TRBJ2-7, with 12 bases aligning to TRBD1. This CDR3 comprises 13 residues. Germline V CDR1 and CDR2: LGHNT, FRNRAP. V shed 6 bases and J 6 bases; nucleotides not matched to a gene: 3.

This chain uses TRBV4-1 with TRBJ2-1, with TRBD1 matching over 9 bases. There are 15 residues in the CDR3. Germline V gives CDR1 MGHRA, CDR2 YSYEKL. V trimming: 2 bases; J trimming: 8 bases; junction bases outside the gene matches: 7. The CDR3 region is CASSQSTGGWDEQFF. The CDR3 region has the DNA TGCGCCAGCAGCCAAAGCACAGGGGGCTGGGATGAGCAGTTCTTC.

The chain has TRBV30 and TRBJ1-2, with 8 bases lining up with TRBD1. CDR1 GTSNPN and CDR2 SVGIG come from the germline V gene (reference sequence). Germline trimming cut 3 bases from V and 2 bases from J; bases unmatched to any gene: 8. CDR3 length: 15 amino acids. The CDR3 DNA reads as TGTGCCTGGAGCCCCAGGGGGCGCAGAAACTATGGCTACACCTTC. The encoded protein is CAWSPRGRRNYGYTF.

The rearrangement joins TRBV4-1 to TRBJ2-3, with 12 bases that match TRBD2. The germline gives CDR1 MGHRA, CDR2 YSYEKL. The CDR3 covers 17 residues. V was clipped by 2 bases and J by 1 base; unmatched bases: 4. The CDR3 protein is CASSQTLAGGGTDTQYF. CDR3 sequence (DNA): TGCGCCAGCAGCCAAACTCTAGCGGGGGGGGGCACAGATACGCAGTATTTT.

This chain joins TRBV5-5 and TRBJ1-1; D is possibly TRBD1 (5 bases). The V gene's germline CDR1 is SGHKS and CDR2 YYEKEE (reference sequence). CDR3 length: 14 amino acids. V lost 3 bases, J lost 1 base, and 10 bases lay in between. The CDR3 nucleotides read TGTGCCAGCAGCTGGCAGGGTGGGAACACTGAAGCTTTCTTT. Translated, it gives CASSWQGGNTEAFF.